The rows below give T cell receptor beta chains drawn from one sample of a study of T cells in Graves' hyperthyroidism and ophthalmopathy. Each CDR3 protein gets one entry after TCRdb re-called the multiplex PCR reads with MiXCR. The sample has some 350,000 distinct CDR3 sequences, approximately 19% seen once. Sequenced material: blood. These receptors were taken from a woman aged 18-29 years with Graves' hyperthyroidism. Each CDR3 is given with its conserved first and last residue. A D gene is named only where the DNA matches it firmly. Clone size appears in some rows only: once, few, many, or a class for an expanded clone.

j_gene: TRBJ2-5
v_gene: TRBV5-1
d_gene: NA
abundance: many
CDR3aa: CASRESETQYF
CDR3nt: TGCGCCAGCAGGGAATCAGAGACCCAGTACTTC

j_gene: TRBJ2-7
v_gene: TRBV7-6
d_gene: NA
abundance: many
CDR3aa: CASSLGPTGTPLDEQYF
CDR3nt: TGTGCCAGCAGCTTAGGACCTACAGGGACCCCTTTGGACGAGCAGTACTTC

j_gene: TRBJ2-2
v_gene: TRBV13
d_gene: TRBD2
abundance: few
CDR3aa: CASRSSGGAPGELFF
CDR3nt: TGTGCCAGCAGATCTAGCGGGGGGGCCCCCGGGGAGCTGTTTTTT

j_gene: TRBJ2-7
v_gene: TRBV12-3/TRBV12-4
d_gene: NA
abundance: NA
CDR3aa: CASRRDFSEQYF
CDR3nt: TGTGCCAGCAGGAGGGACTTTTCCGAGCAGTACTTC

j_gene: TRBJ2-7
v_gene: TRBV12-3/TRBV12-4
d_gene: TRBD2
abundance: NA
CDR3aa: CASSRSGTSAEQYF
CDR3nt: TGTGCCAGCAGTCGTTCCGGGACTAGCGCCGAGCAGTACTTC

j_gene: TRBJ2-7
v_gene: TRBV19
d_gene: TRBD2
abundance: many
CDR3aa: CASSPRGLAGGYEQYF
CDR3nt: TGTGCCAGTAGTCCGAGGGGACTAGCGGGCGGCTACGAGCAGTACTTC

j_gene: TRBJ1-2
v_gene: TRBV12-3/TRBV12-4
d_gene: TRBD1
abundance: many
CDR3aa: CASNGQGAGYGYTF
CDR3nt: TGTGCCAGCAATGGGCAGGGGGCAGGCTATGGCTACACCTTC

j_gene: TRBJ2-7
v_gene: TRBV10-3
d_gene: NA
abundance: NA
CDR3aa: CAISDPKGRGVYEQYF
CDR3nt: TGTGCCATCAGTGACCCCAAGGGGAGGGGGGTCTACGAGCAGTACTTC

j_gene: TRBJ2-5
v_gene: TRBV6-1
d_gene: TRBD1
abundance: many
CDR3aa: CASTDTGGQETQYF
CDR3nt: TGTGCCAGTACTGACACAGGGGGCCAAGAGACCCAGTACTTC

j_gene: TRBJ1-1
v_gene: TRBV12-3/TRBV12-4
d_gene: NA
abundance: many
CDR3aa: CASSLGTINTEAFF
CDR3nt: TGTGCCAGCAGTTTAGGGACGATTAACACTGAAGCTTTCTTT

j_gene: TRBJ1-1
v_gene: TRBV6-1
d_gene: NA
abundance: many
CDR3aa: CASSEIGKVLVSNTEAFF
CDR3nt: TGTGCCAGCAGTGAGATTGGAAAGGTCCTAGTATCGAACACTGAAGCTTTCTTT

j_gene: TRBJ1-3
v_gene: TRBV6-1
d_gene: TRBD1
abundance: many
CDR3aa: CAISTGDSGNTIYF
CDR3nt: TGTGCCATATCGACAGGGGACTCTGGAAACACCATATATTTT

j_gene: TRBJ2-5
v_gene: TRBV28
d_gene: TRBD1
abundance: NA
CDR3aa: CASSLQGVETQYF
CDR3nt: TGTGCCAGCAGTCTTCAGGGGGTTGAGACCCAGTACTTC

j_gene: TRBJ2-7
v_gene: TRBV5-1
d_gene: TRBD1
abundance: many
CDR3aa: CASRERDRYYEQYF
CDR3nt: TGCGCCAGCAGAGAGAGGGACAGATACTACGAGCAGTACTTC